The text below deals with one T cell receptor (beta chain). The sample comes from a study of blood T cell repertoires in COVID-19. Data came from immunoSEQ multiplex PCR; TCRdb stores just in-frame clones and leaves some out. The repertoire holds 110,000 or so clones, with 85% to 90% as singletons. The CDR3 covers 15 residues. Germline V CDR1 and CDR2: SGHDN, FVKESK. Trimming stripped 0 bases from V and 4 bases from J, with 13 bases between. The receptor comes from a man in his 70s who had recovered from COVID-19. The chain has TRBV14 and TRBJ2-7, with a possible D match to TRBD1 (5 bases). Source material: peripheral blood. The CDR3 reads CASSQDSRGFYEQYF. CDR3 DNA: TGTGCCAGCAGCCAAGATAGTAGGGGCTTTTACGAGCAGTACTTC.